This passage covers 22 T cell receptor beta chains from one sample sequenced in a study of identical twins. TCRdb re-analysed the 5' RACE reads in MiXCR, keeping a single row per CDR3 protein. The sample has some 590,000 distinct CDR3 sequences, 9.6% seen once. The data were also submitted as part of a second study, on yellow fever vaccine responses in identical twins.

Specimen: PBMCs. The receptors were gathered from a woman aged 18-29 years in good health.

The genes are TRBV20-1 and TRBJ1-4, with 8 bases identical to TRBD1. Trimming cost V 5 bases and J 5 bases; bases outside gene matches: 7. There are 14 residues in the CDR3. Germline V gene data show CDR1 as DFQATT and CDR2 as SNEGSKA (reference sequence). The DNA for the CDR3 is TGCAGTGCTGAGGGTCGGACAGGGAATGAAAAACTGTTTTTT. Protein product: CSAEGRTGNEKLFF.

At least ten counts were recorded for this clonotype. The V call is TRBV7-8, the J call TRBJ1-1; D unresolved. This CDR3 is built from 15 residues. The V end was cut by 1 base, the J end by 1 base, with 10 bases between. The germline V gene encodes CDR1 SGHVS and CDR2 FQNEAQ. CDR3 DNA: TGTGCCAGCAGCTTAGATGGCAGACGGAACACTGAAGCTTTCTTT. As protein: CASSLDGRRNTEAFF.

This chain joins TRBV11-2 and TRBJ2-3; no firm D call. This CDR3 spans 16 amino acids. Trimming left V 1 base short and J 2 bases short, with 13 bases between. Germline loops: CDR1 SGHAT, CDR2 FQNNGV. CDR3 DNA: TGTGCCAGCAGCTTAGGGTCGGACCGGTCCACAGATACGCAGTATTTT. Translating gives CASSLGSDRSTDTQYF.

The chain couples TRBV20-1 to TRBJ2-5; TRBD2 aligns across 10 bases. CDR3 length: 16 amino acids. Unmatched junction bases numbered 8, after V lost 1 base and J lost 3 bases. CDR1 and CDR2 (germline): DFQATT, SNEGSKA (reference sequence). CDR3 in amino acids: CSARVLRLAGKETQYF. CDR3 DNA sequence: TGCAGTGCTAGAGTCCTCCGACTAGCGGGTAAAGAGACCCAGTACTTC.

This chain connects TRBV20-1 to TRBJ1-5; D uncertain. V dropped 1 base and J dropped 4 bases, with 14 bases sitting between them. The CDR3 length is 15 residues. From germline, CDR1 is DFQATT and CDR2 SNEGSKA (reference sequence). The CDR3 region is CSARVSGSENQPQHF. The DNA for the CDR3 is TGCAGTGCTAGAGTCTCGGGGAGCGAAAATCAGCCCCAGCATTTT.

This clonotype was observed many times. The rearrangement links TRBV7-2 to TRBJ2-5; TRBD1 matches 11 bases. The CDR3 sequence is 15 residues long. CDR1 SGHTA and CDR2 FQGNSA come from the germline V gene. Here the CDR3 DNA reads TGTGCTGCCAGGCGGGGGGACAGGGGGCAAGAGACCCAGTACTTC. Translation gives CAARRGDRGQETQYF.

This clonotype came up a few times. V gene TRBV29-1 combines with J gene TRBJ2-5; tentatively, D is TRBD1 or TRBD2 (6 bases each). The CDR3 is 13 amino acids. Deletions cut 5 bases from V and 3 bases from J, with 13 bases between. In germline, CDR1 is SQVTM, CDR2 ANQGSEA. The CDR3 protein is CSVRPGAEETQYF. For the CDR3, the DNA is TGCAGCGTTAGACCGGGGGCCGAAGAGACCCAGTACTTC.

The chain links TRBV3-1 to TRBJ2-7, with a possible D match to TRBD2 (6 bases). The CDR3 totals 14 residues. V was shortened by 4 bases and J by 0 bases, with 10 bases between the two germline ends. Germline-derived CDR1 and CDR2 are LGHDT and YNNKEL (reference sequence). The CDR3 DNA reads TGTGCCAGCAGCCCCCTAGCGACCTCCTACGAGCAGTACTTC. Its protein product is CASSPLATSYEQYF.

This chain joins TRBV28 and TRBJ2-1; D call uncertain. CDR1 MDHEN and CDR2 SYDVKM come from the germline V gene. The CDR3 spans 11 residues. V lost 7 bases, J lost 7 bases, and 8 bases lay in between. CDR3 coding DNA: TGTGCCAGCAAGAGGTCAAATGAGCAGTTCTTC. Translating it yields CASKRSNEQFF.

The CDR3: CAYSSGHPDTQYF. CDR3 in DNA: TGTGCCTACTCCTCGGGACACCCAGATACGCAGTATTTT. V usage is TRBV30 and J usage is TRBJ2-3; perhaps TRBD1 as D (6 bases). V was clipped by 7 bases and J by 4 bases, with 15 bases between them. Germline assignment: CDR1 GTSNPN and CDR2 SVGIG (reference sequence). CDR3 size: 13 residues.

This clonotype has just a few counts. CDR3 region: CASSEKDRGRLNSYEQYF. The CDR3 DNA follows: TGCGCCAGCAGTGAGAAGGACAGGGGGCGATTAAACTCCTACGAGCAGTACTTC. This chain connects TRBV10-1 to TRBJ2-7; the match to TRBD1 covers 11 bases. The CDR3 is made up of 18 amino acids. CDR1 and CDR2 from the germline V gene are WNHNN and SYGVQD (reference sequence). The ends lost 2 bases at V and 0 bases at J; junction bases unmatched: 9.

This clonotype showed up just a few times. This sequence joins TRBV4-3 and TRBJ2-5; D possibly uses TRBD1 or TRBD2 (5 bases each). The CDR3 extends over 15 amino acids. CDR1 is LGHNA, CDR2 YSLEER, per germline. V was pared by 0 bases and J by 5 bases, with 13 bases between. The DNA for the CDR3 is TGCGCCAGCAGCCAAGAGGGGACGGGCGTCGAGACCCAGTACTTC. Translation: CASSQEGTGVETQYF.

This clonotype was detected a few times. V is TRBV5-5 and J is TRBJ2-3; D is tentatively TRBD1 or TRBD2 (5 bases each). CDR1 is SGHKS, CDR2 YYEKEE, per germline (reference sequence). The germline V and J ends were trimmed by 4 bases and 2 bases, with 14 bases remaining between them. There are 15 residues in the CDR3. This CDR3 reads CASSEGPSVTDTQYF. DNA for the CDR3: TGTGCCAGCAGCGAGGGACCTTCCGTCACAGATACGCAGTATTTT.

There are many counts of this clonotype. CDR3 nucleotide sequence: TGTGCCAGCAGCTTACTAGGGGGTGTTGGCTACGAGCAGTACTTC. Its protein is CASSLLGGVGYEQYF. This chain uses TRBV7-9 with TRBJ2-7, with a tentative D call TRBD1 (6 bases). V dropped 2 bases and J dropped 3 bases, with 14 bases sitting between them. This CDR3 contains 15 residues. Germline CDR1 is SEHNR and CDR2 is FQNEAQ (reference sequence).

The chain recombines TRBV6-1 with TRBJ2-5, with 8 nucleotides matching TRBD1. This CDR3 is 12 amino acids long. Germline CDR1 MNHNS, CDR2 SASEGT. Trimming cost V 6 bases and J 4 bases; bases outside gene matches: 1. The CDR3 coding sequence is TGTGCCAGCAGCAGGGGGCTAGAGACCCAGTACTTC. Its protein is CASSRGLETQYF.

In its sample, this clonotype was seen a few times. This chain's CDR3 is CASSLRVEGYEQFF. The DNA for the CDR3 is TGTGCCAGCAGCCTACGGGTGGAGGGGTATGAGCAGTTCTTC. J is TRBJ2-1 and V is TRBV5-5, with D perhaps TRBD2 (6 bases). This CDR3 spans 14 amino acids. Trimming cost V 4 bases and J 8 bases, with 16 bases left between them. From germline, CDR1 is SGHKS and CDR2 YYEKEE (reference sequence).

CDR3 bases: TGTGCCTCTTCGGGGGCCGGGGGGGTCACCGGGGAGCTGTTTTTT. Translation gives CASSGAGGVTGELFF. V usage is TRBV7-2 and J usage is TRBJ2-2, with 8 bases fitting TRBD2. V lost 11 bases and J lost 4; bases outside the gene matches: 12. This CDR3 has 15 residues. Germline V gives CDR1 SGHTA, CDR2 FQGNSA.

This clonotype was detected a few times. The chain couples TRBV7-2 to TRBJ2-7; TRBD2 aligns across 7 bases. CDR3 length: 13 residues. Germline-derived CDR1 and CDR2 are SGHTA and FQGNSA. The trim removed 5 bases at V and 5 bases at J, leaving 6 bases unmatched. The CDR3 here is CASSPGGAHEQYF. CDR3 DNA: TGTGCCAGCAGCCCGGGGGGAGCGCACGAGCAGTACTTC.

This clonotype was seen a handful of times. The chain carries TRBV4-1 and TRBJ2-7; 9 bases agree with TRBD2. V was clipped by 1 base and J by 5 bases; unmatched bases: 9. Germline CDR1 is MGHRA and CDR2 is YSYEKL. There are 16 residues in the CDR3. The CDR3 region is CASSQVIAGGLDEQYF. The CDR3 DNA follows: TGCGCCAGCAGCCAAGTTATCGCGGGAGGGCTGGACGAGCAGTACTTC.

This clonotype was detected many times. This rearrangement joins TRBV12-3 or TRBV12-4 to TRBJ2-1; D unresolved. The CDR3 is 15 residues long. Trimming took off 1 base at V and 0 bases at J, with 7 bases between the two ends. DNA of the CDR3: TGTGCCAGCAGTTTAGTCGCAAGCTCCTACAATGAGCAGTTCTTC. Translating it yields CASSLVASSYNEQFF.

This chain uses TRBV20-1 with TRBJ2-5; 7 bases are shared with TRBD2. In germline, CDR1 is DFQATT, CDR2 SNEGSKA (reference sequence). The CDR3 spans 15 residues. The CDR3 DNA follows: TGCATCTCGGGCGAGATAGCGGGCTTCCCCGGGACCCAGTACTTC. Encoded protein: CISGEIAGFPGTQYF.

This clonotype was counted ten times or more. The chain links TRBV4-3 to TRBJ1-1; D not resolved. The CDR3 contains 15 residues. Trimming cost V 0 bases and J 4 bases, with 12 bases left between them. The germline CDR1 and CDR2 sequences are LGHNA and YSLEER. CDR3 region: CASSQDGGWGTEAFF. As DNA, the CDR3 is TGCGCCAGCAGCCAAGACGGAGGCTGGGGCACTGAAGCTTTCTTT.